Sequencing of this T cell receptor (beta chain) was carried out in a study of blood T cell repertoires in COVID-19. Study overall: COVID-19 samples from acute and convalescent phases originated in the United States, Italy and Spain.

Clones were read by immunoSEQ multiplex PCR, and TCRdb kept only the in-frame ones, dropping some. The sample contains some 120,000 clones, approximately 80% of which appear only once. Trimming pared 10 bases from V and 2 bases from J, leaving 15 bases between. This CDR3 is built from 15 residues. Germline V gene sequence: CDR1 LNHDA, CDR2 SQIVND (reference sequence). The chain is built from TRBV19 and TRBJ2-6; TRBD1 is a possible D gene (6 bases). The sequencing input was peripheral blood. This receptor was taken from an older man with acute or convalescent COVID-19. The CDR3 loop reads CATRVGAAGANVLTF. For the CDR3, the DNA is TGTGCCACCAGGGTGGGGGCTGCTGGGGCCAACGTCCTGACTTTC. The full variable domain, with the rest looked up from reference TRBV19 and TRBJ2-6, is DGGITQSPKYLFRKEGQNVTLSCEQNLNHDAMYWYRQDPGQGLRLIYYSQIVNDFQKGDIAEGYSVSREKKESFPLTVTSAQKNPTAFYLCATRVGAAGANVLTFGAGSRLTVL.